The clone carrying this T cell receptor (beta chain) was observed a few times. The antigen remains undetermined. Germline CDR1 reads LGHDT; CDR2 reads YNNKEL (reference sequence). The CDR3 loop spans 13 amino acids. V lost 2 bases, J lost 14 bases, and 16 bases lay in between. Clones were read by immunoSEQ multiplex PCR, and TCRdb kept only the in-frame ones, dropping some. The sample contains approximately 50,000 clones, 60% to 85% of which appear only once. This sample was included in a study of T cell responses to AZD1222 COVID-19 vaccine. Turning to the study itself: The analysis combined second doses at about 4 or about 12 weeks.

Findings and caveats of the study: Vaccination with two AZD1222 doses was followed by a rise in Spike-specific TCR breadth and depth. Close to half of all spike-specific TCRs reportedly target regions of the variants that are unmutated.

The TCR comes from an adult in good health. This chain links TRBV3-1 (or the pseudogene TRBV3-2) with TRBJ2-4; D possibly corresponds to TRBD1 (5 bases). Sequences were derived from peripheral blood, sampled on day 0 of AZD1222 vaccination. CDR3 DNA sequence: TGTGCCAGCAGCCAAATGAATGTAGGGGCGAAGTACTTC. Translating gives CASSQMNVGAKYF.